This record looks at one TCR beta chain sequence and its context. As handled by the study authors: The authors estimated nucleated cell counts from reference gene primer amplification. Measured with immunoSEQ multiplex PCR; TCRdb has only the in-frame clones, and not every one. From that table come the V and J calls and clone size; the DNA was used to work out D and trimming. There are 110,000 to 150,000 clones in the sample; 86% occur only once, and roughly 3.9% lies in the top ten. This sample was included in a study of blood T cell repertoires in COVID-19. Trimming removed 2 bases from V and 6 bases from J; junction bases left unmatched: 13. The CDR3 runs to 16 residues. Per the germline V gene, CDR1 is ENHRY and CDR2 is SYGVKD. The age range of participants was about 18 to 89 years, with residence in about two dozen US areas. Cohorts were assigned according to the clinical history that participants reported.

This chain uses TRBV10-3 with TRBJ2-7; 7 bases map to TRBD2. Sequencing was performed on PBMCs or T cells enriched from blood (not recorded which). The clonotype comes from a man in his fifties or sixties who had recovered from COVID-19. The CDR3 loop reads CAISEQAGPQLGEQYF. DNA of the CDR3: TGTGCCATCAGTGAGCAAGCGGGACCTCAACTAGGCGAGCAGTACTTC.